The entry below gives a single T cell receptor (beta chain) sequence along with its context. The antigen is not known. Looked up from germline, CDR1 is MDHEN and CDR2 is SYDVKM. The CDR3 extends over 18 amino acids. With V trimmed by 2 bases and J by 0 bases, 6 bases remained unmatched. Combining a sample-barcoded 5' primer with a J-beta primer mix, a second PCR ran for roughly 6 to 11 cycles. All cDNA molecules were each tagged by a template-switch adaptor with 12 random nucleotides. MiXCR, applied by TCRdb to the 5' RACE reads, yields one record per CDR3 protein. The sample includes about 1.8 million distinct CDR3 sequences, about 50% of them seen just once. This specimen belongs to a study of blood T cells in healthy people across ages. Notes on the study in general: CMV status of donors was unknown, possibly confounding expanded clonotype changes.

Sequencing was performed on blood. This clonotype originated in a woman in her thirties or forties in good health. This chain joins TRBV28 and TRBJ1-6; TRBD1 agrees at 8 bases. The CDR3 loop reads CASSLRTGTSSYNSPLHF. The CDR3 DNA follows: TGTGCCAGCAGTTTACGGACAGGGACAAGCTCCTATAATTCACCCCTCCACTTT.